Listed below are T cell receptor beta chains from one sample, sequenced in a study of T cell responses to AZD1222 COVID-19 vaccine. Libraries were prepared by immunoSEQ multiplex PCR; TCRdb keeps only in-frame clonotypes and omits some of them. The table includes more than 95,000 clones, more than 75% detected once. Source: peripheral blood, taken 28 days after the second AZD1222 dose. Receptor source: an adult who received the AZD1222 COVID-19 vaccine. CDR3s include the opening cysteine and the closing phenylalanine or tryptophan. D genes are given only for firm matches.

d_call j_call v_call cdr3_length cdr3_nt cdr3_aa
NA TRBJ2-7 TRBV21-1 16 TGTGCCACACTTTCACGGAAGTGTTTTTTTTCCTACGAGCAGTACTTC CATLSRKCFFSYEQYF
NA TRBJ1-6 TRBV27 18 TGTGCCAGCAGTTTAAGGGGGGTAAATTCCGCTGATAATTCACCCCTCCACTTT CASSLRGVNSADNSPLHF
NA TRBJ1-1 TRBV10-3 11 TGTGCCTCATCGAAAGGGGGAGAAGCTTTCTTT CASSKGGEAFF
TRBD1 TRBJ1-1 TRBV7-8 14 TGTGCCAGCAGCTTAGCGGGACAGGGGTCTGAAGCTTTCTTT CASSLAGQGSEAFF
TRBD1 TRBJ2-2 TRBV6-1 16 TGTGCCAGCAGTGCAAGACAGGGGGTGAACACCGGGGAGCTGTTTTTT CASSARQGVNTGELFF
NA TRBJ1-1 TRBV9 15 TGTGCCAGCAGCGTAGGAGCCAGGGCGAACACTGAAGCTTTCTTT CASSVGARANTEAFF
TRBD2 TRBJ2-1 TRBV11-2 15 TGTGCCAGCAGCTTATCCGGGGGGAACTACAATGAGCAGTTCTTC CASSLSGGNYNEQFF
TRBD2 TRBJ2-5 TRBV7-2 17 TGTGCCAGCAGCTTTCGGGCTAGCGGGAGTGGGGGAGAGACCCAGTACTTC CASSFRASGSGGETQYF
NA TRBJ1-4 TRBV29-1 13 TGCAGCGTTGGACAGGCGACTAATGAAAAACTGTTTTTT CSVGQATNEKLFF
NA TRBJ1-4 TRBV2 14 TGTGCCAGCAGTGACCGCAGTTATAATGAAAAACTGTTTTTT CASSDRSYNEKLFF
NA TRBJ2-7 TRBV7-3 16 TGTGCCAGCAGCTTAGTAGCAGGGTTTAGCTCCTACGAGCAGTACTTC CASSLVAGFSSYEQYF
TRBD2 TRBJ2-1 TRBV4-2 16 TGTGCCAGCAGCCAAGATATCGCGGGAGCAAGCAATGAGCAGTTCTTC CASSQDIAGASNEQFF
NA TRBJ1-5 TRBV24-1 18 TGTGCCACCCCCTATGTTGGACCGACTCTTTATAGCAATCAGCCCCAGCATTTT CATPYVGPTLYSNQPQHF
NA TRBJ1-1 TRBV6-1 13 TGTGCCAGCAGTGAGGGGGCGAACACTGAAGCTTTCTTT CASSEGANTEAFF
NA TRBJ2-1 TRBV4-1 17 TGCGCCAGCAGCCAAGATAAGGGGACGACCTTTTACAATGAGCAGTTCTTC CASSQDKGTTFYNEQFF